This T cell receptor (beta chain) was sequenced in a study of OX40 agonist ivuxolimab in advanced cancers. As for the study in general: Dose-escalation patients had hepatocellular carcinoma, melanoma, renal cell or head and neck cancer. Whole-study results and caveats: On average, CD8+ T cells had more expanded clones than CD4+.

Drawing of blood for sampling happened at baseline, at cycle 4 day 1, and at cycle 7 day 1. The germline V gene encodes CDR1 SGHRS and CDR2 YFSETQ. The CDR3 spans 15 residues. Deletions cut 4 bases from V and 0 bases from J, with 11 bases between. Repertoires were generated with immunoSEQ multiplex PCR, while TCRdb's copy carries only in-frame clones and drops some. There are roughly 68,000 clones in the sample; 75% to 85% occur only once, and roughly 1.6% lies in the top ten. To note about this clone: What it recognizes is unknown.

This chain joins TRBV5-1 and TRBJ2-1, with a possible D match to TRBD1 (5 bases). The source is an adult with an advanced solid tumor such as melanoma, head and neck, liver or kidney cancer. The sample consisted of CD4+ or CD8+ T cells sorted from blood, taken in a trial of the OX40 agonist ivuxolimab. The CDR3 DNA reads TGCGCCAGCAGCGCAGGGATTAGCTCCTACAATGAGCAGTTCTTC. This gives the protein CASSAGISSYNEQFF.